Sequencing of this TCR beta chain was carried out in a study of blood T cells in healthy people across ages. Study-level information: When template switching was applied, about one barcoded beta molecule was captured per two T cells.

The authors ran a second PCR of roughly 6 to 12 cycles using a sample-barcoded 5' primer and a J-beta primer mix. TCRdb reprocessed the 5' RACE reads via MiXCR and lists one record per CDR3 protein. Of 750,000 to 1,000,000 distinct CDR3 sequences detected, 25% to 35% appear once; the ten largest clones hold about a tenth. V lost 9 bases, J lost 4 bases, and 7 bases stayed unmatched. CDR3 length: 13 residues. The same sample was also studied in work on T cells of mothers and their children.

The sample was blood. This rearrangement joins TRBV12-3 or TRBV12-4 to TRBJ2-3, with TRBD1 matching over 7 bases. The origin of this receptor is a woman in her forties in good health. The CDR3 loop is CASERGRADTQYF. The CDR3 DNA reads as TGTGCCAGTGAAAGGGGGCGTGCAGATACGCAGTATTTT.